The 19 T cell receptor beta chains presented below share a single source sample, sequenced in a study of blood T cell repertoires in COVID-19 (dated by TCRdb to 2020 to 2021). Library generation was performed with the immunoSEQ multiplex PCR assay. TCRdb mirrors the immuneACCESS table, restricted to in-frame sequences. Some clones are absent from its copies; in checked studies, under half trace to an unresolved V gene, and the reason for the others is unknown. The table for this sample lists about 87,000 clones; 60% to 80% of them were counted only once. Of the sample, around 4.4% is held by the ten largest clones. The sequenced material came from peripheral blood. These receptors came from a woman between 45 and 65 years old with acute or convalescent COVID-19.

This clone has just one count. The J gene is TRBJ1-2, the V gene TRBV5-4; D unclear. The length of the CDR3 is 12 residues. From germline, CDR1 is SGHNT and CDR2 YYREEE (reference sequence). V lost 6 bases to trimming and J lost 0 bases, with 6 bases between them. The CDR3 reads CASTGPNYGYTF. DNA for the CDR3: TGTGCCAGCACCGGTCCTAACTATGGCTACACCTTC.

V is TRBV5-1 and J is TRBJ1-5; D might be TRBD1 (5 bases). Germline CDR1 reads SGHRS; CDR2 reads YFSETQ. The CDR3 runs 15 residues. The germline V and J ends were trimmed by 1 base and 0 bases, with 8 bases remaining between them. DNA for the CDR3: TGCGCCAGCAGCTTGATGGGACTTAGCAATCAGCCCCAGCATTTT. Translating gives CASSLMGLSNQPQHF.

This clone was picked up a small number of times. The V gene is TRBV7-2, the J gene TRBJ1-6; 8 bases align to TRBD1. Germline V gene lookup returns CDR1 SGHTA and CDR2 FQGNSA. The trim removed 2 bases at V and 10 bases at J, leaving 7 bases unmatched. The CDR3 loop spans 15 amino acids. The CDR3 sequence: CASSLPGQVQSPLHF. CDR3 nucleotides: TGTGCCAGCAGCTTACCGGGACAGGTCCAATCACCCCTCCACTTT.

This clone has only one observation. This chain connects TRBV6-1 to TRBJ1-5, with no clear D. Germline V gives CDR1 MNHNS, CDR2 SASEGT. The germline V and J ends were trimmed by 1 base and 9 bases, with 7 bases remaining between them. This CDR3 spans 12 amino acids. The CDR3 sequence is CASSEGSRPQHF. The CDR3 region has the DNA TGTGCCAGCAGTGAAGGCTCGCGGCCCCAGCATTTT.

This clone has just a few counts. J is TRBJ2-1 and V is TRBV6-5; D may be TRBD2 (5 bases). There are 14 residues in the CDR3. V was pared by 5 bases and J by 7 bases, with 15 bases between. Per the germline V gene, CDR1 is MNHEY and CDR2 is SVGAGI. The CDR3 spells CASSRTDWANEQFF. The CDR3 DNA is TGTGCCAGCAGTCGGACGGACTGGGCGAATGAGCAGTTCTTC.

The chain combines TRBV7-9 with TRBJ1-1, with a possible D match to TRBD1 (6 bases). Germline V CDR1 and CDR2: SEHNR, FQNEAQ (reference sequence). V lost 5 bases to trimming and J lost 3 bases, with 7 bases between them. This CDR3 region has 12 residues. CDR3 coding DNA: TGTGCCAGCAGCGAGGGGGACACTGAAGCTTTCTTT. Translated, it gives CASSEGDTEAFF. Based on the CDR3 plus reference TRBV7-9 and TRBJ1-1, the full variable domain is DTGVSQNPRHKITKRGQNVTFRCDPISEHNRLYWYRQTLGQGPEFLTYFQNEAQLEKSRLLSDRFSAERPKGSFSTLEIQRTEQGDSAMYLCASSEGDTEAFFGQGTRLTVV.

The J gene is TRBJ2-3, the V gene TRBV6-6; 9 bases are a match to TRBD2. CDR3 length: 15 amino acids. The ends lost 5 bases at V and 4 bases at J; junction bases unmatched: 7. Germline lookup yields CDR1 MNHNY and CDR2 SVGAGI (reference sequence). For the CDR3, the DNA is TGTGCCAGCAGTCGGCTAGCGGGGAGGGCAGATACGCAGTATTTT. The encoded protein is CASSRLAGRADTQYF.

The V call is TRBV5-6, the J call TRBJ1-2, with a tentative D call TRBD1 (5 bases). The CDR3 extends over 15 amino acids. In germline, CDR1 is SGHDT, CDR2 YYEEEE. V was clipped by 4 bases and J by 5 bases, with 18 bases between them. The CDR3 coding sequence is TGTGCCAGCAGCCCCGTCATCGGGGGAACATATGGCTACACCTTC. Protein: CASSPVIGGTYGYTF.

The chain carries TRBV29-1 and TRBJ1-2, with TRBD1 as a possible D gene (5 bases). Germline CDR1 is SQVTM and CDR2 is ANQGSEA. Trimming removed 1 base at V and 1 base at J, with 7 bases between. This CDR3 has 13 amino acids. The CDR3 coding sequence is TGCAGCGTTGAAGGGAGGGGTAACTATGGCTACACCTTC. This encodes CSVEGRGNYGYTF.

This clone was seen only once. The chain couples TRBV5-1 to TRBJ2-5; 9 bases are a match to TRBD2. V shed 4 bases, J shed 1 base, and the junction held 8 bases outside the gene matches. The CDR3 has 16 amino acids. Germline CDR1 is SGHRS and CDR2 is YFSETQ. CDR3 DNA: TGCGCCAGCAGCCTGACTAGCGGTAACGTCCAAGAGACCCAGTACTTC. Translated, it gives CASSLTSGNVQETQYF. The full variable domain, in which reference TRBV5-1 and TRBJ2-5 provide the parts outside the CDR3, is KAGVTQTPRYLIKTRGQQVTLSCSPISGHRSVSWYQQTPGQGLQFLFEYFSETQRNKGNFPGRFSGRQFSNSRSEMNVSTLELGDSALYLCASSLTSGNVQETQYFGPGTRLLVL.

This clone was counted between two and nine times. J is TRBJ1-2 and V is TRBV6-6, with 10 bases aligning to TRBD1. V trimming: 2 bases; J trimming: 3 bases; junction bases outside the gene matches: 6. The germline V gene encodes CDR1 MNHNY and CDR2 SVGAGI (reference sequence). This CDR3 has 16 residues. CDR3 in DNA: TGTGCCAGCAGTTACCCACTGACAGGGGGCGACTATGGCTACACCTTC. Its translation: CASSYPLTGGDYGYTF.

The CDR3 spells CASSVNRGSDGYTF. Written as DNA, the CDR3 is TGTGCCAGCAGCGTAAACAGGGGTTCGGATGGCTACACCTTC. This chain connects TRBV7-2 to TRBJ1-2; 7 bases are shared with TRBD1. The V gene's germline CDR1 is SGHTA and CDR2 FQGNSA. The CDR3 consists of 14 residues. V shed 5 bases and J 6 bases; nucleotides not matched to a gene: 9.

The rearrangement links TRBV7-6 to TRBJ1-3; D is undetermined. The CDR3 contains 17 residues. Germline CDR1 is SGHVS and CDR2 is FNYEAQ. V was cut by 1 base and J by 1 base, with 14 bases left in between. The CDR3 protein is CASSLGGSVTSGNTIYF. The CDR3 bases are TGTGCCAGCAGCTTAGGAGGGTCGGTGACGTCTGGAAACACCATATATTTT.

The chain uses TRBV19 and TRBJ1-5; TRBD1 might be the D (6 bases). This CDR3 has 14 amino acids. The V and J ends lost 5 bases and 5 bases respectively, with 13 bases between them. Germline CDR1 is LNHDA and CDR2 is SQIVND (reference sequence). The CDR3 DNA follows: TGTGCCAGTAGTCTCGGGGGGGGCCATCAGCCCCAGCATTTT. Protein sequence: CASSLGGGHQPQHF.

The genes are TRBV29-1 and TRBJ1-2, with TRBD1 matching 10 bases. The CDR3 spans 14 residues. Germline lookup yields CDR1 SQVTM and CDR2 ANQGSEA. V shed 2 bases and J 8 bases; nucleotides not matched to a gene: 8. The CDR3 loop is CSVERDRGKEGYTF. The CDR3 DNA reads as TGCAGCGTTGAAAGGGACAGGGGAAAAGAGGGCTACACCTTC. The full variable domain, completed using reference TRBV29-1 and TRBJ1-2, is SAVISQKPSRDICQRGTSLTIQCQVDSQVTMMFWYRQQPGQSLTLIATANQGSEATYESGFVIDKFPISRPNLTFSTLTVSNMSPEDSSIYLCSVERDRGKEGYTFGSGTRLTVV.

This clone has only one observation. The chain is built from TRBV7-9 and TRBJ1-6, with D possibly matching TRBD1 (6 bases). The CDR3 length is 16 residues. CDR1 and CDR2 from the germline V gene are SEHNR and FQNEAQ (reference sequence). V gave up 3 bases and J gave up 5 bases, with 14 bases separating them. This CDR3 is CASSFSGQTDNSPLHF. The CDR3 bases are TGTGCCAGCAGCTTTTCTGGACAGACGGATAATTCACCCCTCCACTTT.

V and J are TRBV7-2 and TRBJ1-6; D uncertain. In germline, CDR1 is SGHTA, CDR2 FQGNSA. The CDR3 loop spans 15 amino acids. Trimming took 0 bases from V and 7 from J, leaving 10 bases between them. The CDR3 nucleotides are TGTGCCAGCAGCTTAGCCGTAGCACCAAATTCACCCCTCCACTTT. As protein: CASSLAVAPNSPLHF.

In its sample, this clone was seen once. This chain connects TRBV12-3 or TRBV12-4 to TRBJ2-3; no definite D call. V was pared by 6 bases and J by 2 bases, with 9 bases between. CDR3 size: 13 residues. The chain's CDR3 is CASRVATTDTQYF. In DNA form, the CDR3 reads TGTGCCAGCAGAGTTGCTACCACAGATACGCAGTATTTT.

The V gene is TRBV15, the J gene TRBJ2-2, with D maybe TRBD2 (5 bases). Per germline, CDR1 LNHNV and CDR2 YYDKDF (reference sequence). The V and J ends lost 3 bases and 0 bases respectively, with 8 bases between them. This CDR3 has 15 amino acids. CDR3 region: CATSSGVSNTGELFF. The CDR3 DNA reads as TGTGCCACCAGCAGCGGGGTCTCGAACACCGGGGAGCTGTTTTTT.